This T cell receptor beta chain was sequenced in a study of shared clonotypes between healthy human individuals. Study-wide background: Per donor, three plates held CD4 naive cells, three held CD4 memory, two held CD8 naive and one held CD8 memory. Points from the study as a whole: The study's rarefaction showed incomplete sorted-subset sequencing despite large depth. Naive subsets generally had larger estimated richness than memory subsets.

Here immunoSEQ multiplex PCR was the method, and the copy in TCRdb shows in-frame clones only, minus some. The sample consists of around 1,000,000 clones, approximately 80% of them appearing once. The V gene end was trimmed by 6 bases and the J gene end by 6 bases; junction bases not matched to a gene: 10. The CDR3 spans 14 residues. Germline values: CDR1 SGHAT, CDR2 FQNNGV. This clone was observed a few times. What it binds is not known. The chain carries TRBV11-2 and TRBJ2-5; 7 positions agree with TRBD1. This sequence originates from a man aged 18-30 years in good health. Some clones in this sample may be carry-over from other donors' samples. Sample: memory CD4+ T cells from PBMCs. The subset is: CD45RA-negative fraction. In DNA form, the CDR3 reads TGTGCCAGCAGACCAGGGACAGCAGATCAGACCCAGTACTTC. This encodes CASRPGTADQTQYF. The full variable domain, completed using reference TRBV11-2 and TRBJ2-5, is EAGVAQSPRYKIIEKRQSVAFWCNPISGHATLYWYQQILGQGPKLLIQFQNNGVVDDSQLPKDRFSAERLKGVDSTLKIQPAKLEDSAVYLCASRPGTADQTQYFGPGTRLLVL.